This is a list of T cell receptor beta chains from one sample in a study of blood T cell repertoires in COVID-19. The assay was immunoSEQ multiplex PCR, and TCRdb's table has in-frame clones only and misses some. The profile shows 95,000 or so clones, less than 90% of them singletons. Sequenced input: peripheral blood. All receptors derive from an older man with active or convalescent COVID-19. CDR3s include the opening cysteine and the closing phenylalanine or tryptophan. A D gene is named only where the DNA matches it firmly. Some rows have no size entry. The others give once, few or many, or a class for an expanded clone.

J: TRBJ1-1
size: -
V: TRBV4-1
D: -
DNA: TGCGCCAGCAGCCATGATCAGGACAGGAACACTGAAGCTTTCTTT
CDR3: CASSHDQDRNTEAFF

J: TRBJ1-1
size: -
V: TRBV3-1/TRBV3-2
D: TRBD1
DNA: TGTGCCAGCAGCTCCCACAGGGGGGGCACTGAAGCTTTCTTT
CDR3: CASSSHRGGTEAFF

J: TRBJ1-1
size: -
V: TRBV2
D: -
DNA: TGTGCCAGCAGACTAGACAGGCGTATGAACACTGAAGCTTTCTTT
CDR3: CASRLDRRMNTEAFF

J: TRBJ1-4
size: -
V: TRBV7-8
D: -
DNA: TGTGCCAGCAGCGGCACAGGGTGGGGTGAAAAACTGTTTTTT
CDR3: CASSGTGWGEKLFF

J: TRBJ1-4
size: once
V: TRBV3-1/TRBV3-2
D: -
DNA: TGTGCCAGCAGCCAAGATCTTGGTAGACTGTTTTTT
CDR3: CASSQDLGRLFF

J: TRBJ1-4
size: -
V: TRBV2
D: -
DNA: TGTGCCAGCAGCGTACAGACAACTAATGAAAAACTGTTTTTT
CDR3: CASSVQTTNEKLFF

J: TRBJ2-1
size: -
V: TRBV2
D: TRBD1
DNA: TGTGCCAGCACCCCCGGGACAGGGGCCTACAATGAGCAGTTCTTC
CDR3: CASTPGTGAYNEQFF

J: TRBJ2-1
size: -
V: TRBV6-5
D: -
DNA: TGTGCCAGCAGTCCCCATAAGCGGACTGAGCAGTTCTTC
CDR3: CASSPHKRTEQFF

J: TRBJ2-7
size: -
V: TRBV9
D: TRBD1
DNA: TGTGCCAGCAGCGCGACAGGGGTTTTAGACTACGAGCAGTACTTC
CDR3: CASSATGVLDYEQYF

J: TRBJ2-6
size: -
V: TRBV15
D: -
DNA: TGTGCCACCAGCCCACGACTGGCTGGGGCCAACGTCCTGACTTTC
CDR3: CATSPRLAGANVLTF

J: TRBJ2-5
size: -
V: TRBV28
D: -
DNA: TGTGCCACCGAGGACAGATACCAAGAGACCCAGTACTTC
CDR3: CATEDRYQETQYF

J: TRBJ2-7
size: few
V: TRBV2
D: TRBD2
DNA: TGTGCCAGCTCCAGCGGGACTTACGAGCAGTACTTC
CDR3: CASSSGTYEQYF

J: TRBJ2-7
size: -
V: TRBV12-3/TRBV12-4
D: TRBD2
DNA: TGTGCCAGCAGTTTGGCGGGGGTCTACGAGCAGTACTTC
CDR3: CASSLAGVYEQYF

J: TRBJ1-2
size: -
V: TRBV5-1
D: TRBD1
DNA: TGCGCCAGCAGCGAGGACAGGACGAACTATGGCTACACCTTC
CDR3: CASSEDRTNYGYTF

J: TRBJ1-1
size: -
V: TRBV30
D: -
DNA: TGTGCCTGCACCAAGGGGCTGCCCACTGAAGCTTTCTTT
CDR3: CACTKGLPTEAFF

J: TRBJ2-2
size: -
V: TRBV7-7
D: -
DNA: TGTGCTAGCTGGAGTTCGGATACCGGGGAGCTGTTTTTT
CDR3: CASWSSDTGELFF

J: TRBJ2-7
size: -
V: TRBV11-2
D: -
DNA: TGTGCCAGCAGCTTAGCCGGGTTCTCCTACGAGCAGTACTTC
CDR3: CASSLAGFSYEQYF

J: TRBJ2-6
size: -
V: TRBV7-9
D: TRBD2
DNA: TGTGCCAGCAGCCAGACAACTAGCGCTGAGGAGGGAGGGGCCAACGTCCTGACTTTC
CDR3: CASSQTTSAEEGGANVLTF

J: TRBJ1-5
size: -
V: TRBV7-8
D: -
DNA: TGTGCCAGCAGCTTAGGGCCAGGTCGAATCCCCAATCAGCCCCAGCATTTT
CDR3: CASSLGPGRIPNQPQHF

J: TRBJ1-1
size: -
V: TRBV29-1
D: -
DNA: TGCAGCGTCGCCAACGGGCCCGGGAGTACTGAAGCTTTCTTT
CDR3: CSVANGPGSTEAFF

J: TRBJ2-2
size: -
V: TRBV24-1
D: -
DNA: TGTGCCACCCAAGGCCGGGGGGCAGCGAACACCGGGGAGCTGTTTTTT
CDR3: CATQGRGAANTGELFF

J: TRBJ2-7
size: once
V: TRBV6-5
D: TRBD1
DNA: TGTGCCAGCAGTTATTGGACAGGAGCCTACGAGCAGTACTTC
CDR3: CASSYWTGAYEQYF

J: TRBJ1-2
size: -
V: TRBV6-5
D: -
DNA: TGTGCCAGCAGGACTCTCCTCCGTGGCTACACCTTC
CDR3: CASRTLLRGYTF

J: TRBJ2-1
size: once
V: TRBV11-3
D: TRBD2
DNA: TGTGCCAGCAGCTCCTCCCGGACTAGCGGTCCCTACAATGAGCAGTTCTTC
CDR3: CASSSSRTSGPYNEQFF

J: TRBJ2-7
size: once
V: TRBV2
D: -
DNA: TGTGCCAGCAGTGTTGCGAGAAGCCGTTCGACCTACGAGCAGTACTTC
CDR3: CASSVARSRSTYEQYF

J: TRBJ2-1
size: -
V: TRBV10-3
D: TRBD2
DNA: TGTGCCATCAGGGCCGGGACTAGCGGGGTGACCGGGGGCAGTGAGCAGTTCTTC
CDR3: CAIRAGTSGVTGGSEQFF

J: TRBJ2-1
size: -
V: TRBV4-2
D: TRBD2
DNA: TGTGCCAGCAGCCAAGATGGGACTAGCGGGACCAATGAGCAGTTCTTC
CDR3: CASSQDGTSGTNEQFF

J: TRBJ1-3
size: -
V: TRBV15
D: TRBD1
DNA: TGTGCCACCAGCAGAGGGGGACAGGGGGCTGGAAACACCATATATTTT
CDR3: CATSRGGQGAGNTIYF

J: TRBJ1-2
size: few
V: TRBV19
D: TRBD1
DNA: TGTGCCAGTAGTATCGAGACAGGGGGCAGCTATGGCTACACCTTC
CDR3: CASSIETGGSYGYTF

J: TRBJ2-1
size: -
V: TRBV19
D: -
DNA: TGTGCCAGTAGTATAGGACCGGGACAAAATGAGCAGTTCTTC
CDR3: CASSIGPGQNEQFF

J: TRBJ2-1
size: -
V: TRBV4-2
D: -
DNA: TGTGCCAGCAGCCAAGATATTGCAGCGGGTCCGTACAATGAGCAGTTCTTC
CDR3: CASSQDIAAGPYNEQFF

J: TRBJ1-5
size: -
V: TRBV9
D: -
DNA: TGTGCCAGCAGCGTAGGCTGGGAGGATCAGCCCCAGCATTTT
CDR3: CASSVGWEDQPQHF

J: TRBJ2-7
size: -
V: TRBV29-1
D: -
DNA: TGCAGCGTTGGACACTCCTACGAGCAGTACTTC
CDR3: CSVGHSYEQYF

J: TRBJ2-1
size: -
V: TRBV5-4
D: TRBD2
DNA: TGTGCCAGCAGCTGGGCAGGTGGAGCGGGGACGACCTACAATGAGCAGTTCTTC
CDR3: CASSWAGGAGTTYNEQFF

J: TRBJ1-1
size: -
V: TRBV6-5
D: -
DNA: TGTGCCAGCAGCCAAGGGGCTGAAGCTTTCTTT
CDR3: CASSQGAEAFF

J: TRBJ1-2
size: once
V: TRBV18
D: TRBD1
DNA: TGTGCCAGCTCAACCGGCATACAGGGGGGCTACACCTTC
CDR3: CASSTGIQGGYTF

J: TRBJ1-5
size: few
V: TRBV7-2
D: -
DNA: TGTGCCAGCAGCTCGACAGGTCAGCCCCAGCATTTT
CDR3: CASSSTGQPQHF

J: TRBJ2-2
size: -
V: TRBV3-1/TRBV3-2
D: TRBD2
DNA: TGTGCCAGCAGCCAACTGAGGGCTAGCGGAAAGTTCGCGAACACCGGGGAGCTGTTTTTT
CDR3: CASSQLRASGKFANTGELFF

J: TRBJ1-1
size: -
V: TRBV6-5
D: -
DNA: TGTGCCAGCAGTTACTCGAGGAGATCTGCTGAAGCTTTCTTT
CDR3: CASSYSRRSAEAFF

J: TRBJ2-2
size: -
V: TRBV11-2
D: -
DNA: TGTGCCAGCAGGATTACAGAGAACACCGGGGAGCTGTTTTTT
CDR3: CASRITENTGELFF

J: TRBJ2-7
size: -
V: TRBV9
D: TRBD1
DNA: TGTGCCAGCAGCCGTTCTGACACAGGGGGCGCATACTACGAGCAGTACTTC
CDR3: CASSRSDTGGAYYEQYF

J: TRBJ2-7
size: -
V: TRBV7-9
D: TRBD1
DNA: TGTGCCAGCAGGCAACAGGGGTCCTACGAGCAGTACTTC
CDR3: CASRQQGSYEQYF

J: TRBJ2-7
size: once
V: TRBV7-9
D: -
DNA: TGTGCCAGCAGCTTAGCGGGCCGAGGGACTCTCTCCTACGAGCAGTACTTC
CDR3: CASSLAGRGTLSYEQYF

J: TRBJ1-2
size: -
V: TRBV6-5
D: -
DNA: TGTGCCAGCAGACCCGGGTTAAACTATGGCTACACCTTC
CDR3: CASRPGLNYGYTF

J: TRBJ2-3
size: -
V: TRBV30
D: -
DNA: TGTGCCTGGAGTGTGGGGGGGGGCTATTCAGATACGCAGTATTTT
CDR3: CAWSVGGGYSDTQYF

J: TRBJ2-3
size: -
V: TRBV29-1
D: TRBD2
DNA: TGCAGCGTTGATCCCGGGCTAGCGGGCGGCACAGATACGCAGTATTTT
CDR3: CSVDPGLAGGTDTQYF

J: TRBJ2-1
size: -
V: TRBV7-3
D: -
DNA: TGTGCCAGCAGCTCGAACCCGGCCTACAATGAGCAGTTCTTC
CDR3: CASSSNPAYNEQFF

J: TRBJ2-1
size: -
V: TRBV12-5
D: -
DNA: TGTGCTAGTGGACAGGATTCCTACAATGAGCAGTTCTTC
CDR3: CASGQDSYNEQFF

J: TRBJ2-1
size: -
V: TRBV3-1/TRBV3-2
D: TRBD1
DNA: TGTGCCAGCAGCCGAGAGACAGGGTCCTACAATGAGCAGTTCTTC
CDR3: CASSRETGSYNEQFF

J: TRBJ2-1
size: -
V: TRBV7-7
D: -
DNA: TGTGCTAGCAGCCAAGAAGCGGGTATATACAATGAGCAGTTCTTC
CDR3: CASSQEAGIYNEQFF

J: TRBJ2-7
size: -
V: TRBV11-2
D: -
DNA: TGTGCCAGCAGCTTACGGGGAGGCCCCTACGAGCAGTACTTC
CDR3: CASSLRGGPYEQYF

J: TRBJ2-5
size: -
V: TRBV11-2
D: TRBD1
DNA: TGTGCCAGCAGCTCAAGAGGGGGCAACAGGGTTGGGGAGACCCAGTACTTC
CDR3: CASSSRGGNRVGETQYF

J: TRBJ1-2
size: -
V: TRBV27
D: -
DNA: TGTGCCAGCAGTAGGACAACCAACTATGGCTACACCTTC
CDR3: CASSRTTNYGYTF

J: TRBJ1-1
size: -
V: TRBV6-1
D: -
DNA: TGTGCCAGCATTCCGGAGGGGCGAAACACTGAAGCTTTCTTT
CDR3: CASIPEGRNTEAFF

J: TRBJ2-3
size: -
V: TRBV7-8
D: TRBD2
DNA: TGTGCCAGCAGCACCGGACTAGCGGGAGTCATAGATACGCAGTATTTT
CDR3: CASSTGLAGVIDTQYF

J: TRBJ2-1
size: -
V: TRBV15
D: -
DNA: TGTGCCACCAGCGGAGGACAGTACAATGAGCAGTTCTTC
CDR3: CATSGGQYNEQFF

J: TRBJ2-7
size: -
V: TRBV3-1/TRBV3-2
D: -
DNA: TGTGCCAGCAGCCAATCCAGTTCAGGGCAGTACTTC
CDR3: CASSQSSSGQYF

J: TRBJ2-1
size: -
V: TRBV5-1
D: TRBD2
DNA: TGCGCCAGCAGCCCCGGTGGAGGGACAGGGACTAGCGGGAGTAACAATGAGCAGTTCTTC
CDR3: CASSPGGGTGTSGSNNEQFF

J: TRBJ1-1
size: -
V: TRBV2
D: -
DNA: TGTGCCAGCAGTGGACAGGAGGACACTGAAGCTTTCTTT
CDR3: CASSGQEDTEAFF

J: TRBJ2-7
size: -
V: TRBV28
D: TRBD1
DNA: TGTGCCAGCAGTAGACAGGGGATAACCTACGAGCAGTACTTC
CDR3: CASSRQGITYEQYF